Here is one T cell receptor beta chain with its context. No antigen is known for it. The sample originates from a study of breast tumors, draining lymph nodes, adjacent tissues. Study-wide results and limits: Luminal-like breast cancer showed significantly higher tumor–nontumor repertoire similarity than basal-like. Tumors had less TCR diversity than lymph nodes, more than nontumor tissue.

TCRdb redid the calling of the multiplex PCR reads with MiXCR, one entry per CDR3 protein. The table records about 22,000 distinct CDR3 sequences, around three fifths of them present only once. With 8 bases removed from V and 7 bases from J, the gap between germline ends came to 8 bases. The CDR3 runs 10 residues. CDR1 and CDR2 from the germline V gene are MNHNS and SASEGT. This chain joins TRBV6-1 and TRBJ1-1; D not certain. The sample comprised tumor-adjacent breast tissue. This clonotype was obtained from a female donor with breast cancer. Some clones in this sample may be carry-over from other donors' samples. CDR3 DNA: TGTGCCAGCGTTAGGTATGAAGCTTTCTTT. Translated: CASVRYEAFF.